This TCR beta chain was observed in a study of blood T cell repertoires in COVID-19. About the study: From the United States, Italy and Spain came samples of acute and convalescent COVID-19. T cells, B-cell-depleted T cells, or PBMCs provided the cDNA or gDNA that served as material.

Germline V gene sequence: CDR1 SNHLY, CDR2 FYNNEI. Trimming removed 4 bases from V and 4 bases from J; junction bases left unmatched: 7. The CDR3 is made up of 15 amino acids. Only in-frame clones appear in the TCRdb table, and some are missing; sequencing was by immunoSEQ multiplex PCR. Counted here are approximately 250,000 clones, about 88% occurring once; the ten biggest clones make up about an eighth. Recruited during active infection, patients (from Seattle) were subsequently followed longitudinally. Material for sequencing was peripheral blood. The chain employs TRBV2 and TRBJ2-3, with 8 bases lining up with TRBD2. The receptor was isolated from a woman in her 70s with COVID-19, enrolled during active disease. The CDR3 here is CASSVPGGGADTQYF. The CDR3 DNA sequence: TGTGCCAGCAGTGTTCCCGGGGGGGGCGCAGATACGCAGTATTTT.